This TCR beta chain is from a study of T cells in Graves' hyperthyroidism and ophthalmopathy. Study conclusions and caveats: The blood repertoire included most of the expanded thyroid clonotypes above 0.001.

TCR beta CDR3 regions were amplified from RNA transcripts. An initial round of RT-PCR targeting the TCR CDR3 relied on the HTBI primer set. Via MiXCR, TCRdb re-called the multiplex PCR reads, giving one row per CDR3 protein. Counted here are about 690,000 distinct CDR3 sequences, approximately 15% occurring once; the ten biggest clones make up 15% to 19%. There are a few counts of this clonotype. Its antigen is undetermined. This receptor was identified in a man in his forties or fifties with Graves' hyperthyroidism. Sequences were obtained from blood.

CDR3 region: CAISGDITDTQYF. The CDR3 DNA reads TGTGCCATCAGCGGGGACATCACAGATACGCAGTATTTT. The V call is TRBV10-3, the J call TRBJ2-3, with TRBD1 as a possible D gene (6 bases). Germline values: CDR1 ENHRY, CDR2 SYGVKD. This CDR3 region has 13 residues. Trimming stripped 6 bases from V and 2 bases from J, with 9 bases between.